This is a list of T cell receptor beta chains from one sample in a study of T-cell memory formation after mild COVID-19. TCRdb recomputed calls from the 5' RACE reads with MiXCR, one row per CDR3 protein. The repertoire holds 250,000 to 300,000 distinct CDR3 sequences, with around 15% as singletons. Sequencing was done on a sample of PBMCs or a T cell subset sorted from them (not recorded which). Source of these receptors: a man aged 18 to 30 who had mild COVID-19 (a few samples of this study predate the infection). Cell type and time point are not known. CDR3s include the opening cysteine and the closing phenylalanine or tryptophan. A D gene is named only where the DNA matches it firmly. Part of the rows lack a size; the others show once, few, many or a class for expanded clones.

size	D	V	J	DNA	CDR3
few	NA	TRBV20-1	TRBJ1-3	TGCAGTGCTAGGGATGTGCAGGAGGGTGGAAACACCATATATTTT	CSARDVQEGGNTIYF
many	NA	TRBV4-1	TRBJ2-6	TGCGCCAGCAGCCAAGGTTTCCGCTCTGGGGCCAACGTCCTGACTTTC	CASSQGFRSGANVLTF
NA	NA	TRBV7-2	TRBJ2-1	TGTGCCAGCAGCTTAGCGGGATGGGGAAATGAGCAGTTCTTC	CASSLAGWGNEQFF
NA	TRBD2	TRBV6-2/TRBV6-3	TRBJ2-5	TGTGCCAGCAGGGAAGCGGGGGGAGGGGAGACCCAGTACTTC	CASREAGGGETQYF
few	TRBD2	TRBV7-2	TRBJ2-1	TGTGCCAGCAGCTTAAACGGGGGGGCCGGTGAGCAGTTCTTC	CASSLNGGAGEQFF
NA	NA	TRBV29-1	TRBJ2-3	TGCAGCGCGATAGGGATGGGGACAGATACGCAGTATTTT	CSAIGMGTDTQYF
NA	NA	TRBV6-1	TRBJ2-2	TGTGCCAGCAGTGAAGAGGGGGGCGCGGCCGGGGAGCTGTTTTTT	CASSEEGGAAGELFF
NA	NA	TRBV7-2	TRBJ2-7	TGTGCCAGCAGCTTCGCTAATTCAGGACCTTACGAGCAGTACTTC	CASSFANSGPYEQYF
NA	NA	TRBV4-1	TRBJ2-1	TGCGCCAGCAGCCAAGACCTAGCTTCCGATGAGCAGTTCTTC	CASSQDLASDEQFF
few	NA	TRBV4-1	TRBJ2-7	TGCGCCAGCAGCCAAGGCCCGTTTTACGAGCAGTACTTC	CASSQGPFYEQYF
NA	TRBD2	TRBV12-3/TRBV12-4	TRBJ2-7	TGTGCCAGCAGTTTGGCGGGGGGGCCGGACGAGCAGTACTTC	CASSLAGGPDEQYF
NA	NA	TRBV12-3/TRBV12-4	TRBJ1-1	TGTGCCAGCAGTACGCAGAACACTGAAGCTTTCTTT	CASSTQNTEAFF
few	NA	TRBV7-3	TRBJ2-3	TGTGCCAGCGCACTCGGACTACGCACAGATACGCAGTATTTT	CASALGLRTDTQYF
NA	TRBD2	TRBV7-6	TRBJ2-5	TGTGCCAGCAGCACCCGGGGAGGGGTGAAGACCCAGTACTTC	CASSTRGGVKTQYF
NA	NA	TRBV25-1	TRBJ2-1	TGTGCCAGCAGTGCCCCGCAAGGGGTCAATGAGCAGTTCTTC	CASSAPQGVNEQFF
many	NA	TRBV19	TRBJ2-1	TGTGCCAGTAGTATCGGGACTGCCAATGAGCAGTTCTTC	CASSIGTANEQFF
NA	NA	TRBV7-3	TRBJ2-1	TGTGCCAGCAGCTCCCCGGGACTCCCTCAGCGGTTCTTC	CASSSPGLPQRFF
few	NA	TRBV5-6	TRBJ1-4	TGTGCCAGCAGCTATACTACGGGTGCAACTAATGAAAAACTGTTTTTT	CASSYTTGATNEKLFF
NA	NA	TRBV4-1	TRBJ1-2	TGCGCCAGCAGCCAAGAGGGGGACGGGGTCGACTACACCTTC	CASSQEGDGVDYTF
few	NA	TRBV29-1	TRBJ2-7	TGCAGCGTGACCGAAGATAACTCCTACGAGCAGTACTTC	CSVTEDNSYEQYF
NA	TRBD2	TRBV15	TRBJ2-2	TGTGCCACCAGCAGGCTAGCGGGGGGCTTTAACACCGGGGAGCTGTTTTTT	CATSRLAGGFNTGELFF
NA	NA	TRBV29-1	TRBJ2-7	TGCAGCGTTCCCGACGGCACCTACGAGCAGTACTTC	CSVPDGTYEQYF
few	TRBD2	TRBV7-3	TRBJ2-5	TGTGCCAGCAGCGAAAACGGGGGGTCCCAAGAGACCCAGTACTTC	CASSENGGSQETQYF
many	NA	TRBV12-3/TRBV12-4	TRBJ2-1	TGTGCCAGCAGGAGGGCGGGGGCCCCCGGTGAGCAGTTCTTC	CASRRAGAPGEQFF
NA	NA	TRBV5-1	TRBJ2-3	TGCGCCAGCAGCTGGGCCTCGAACGGGGTAGATACGCAGTATTTT	CASSWASNGVDTQYF
NA	NA	TRBV4-1	TRBJ1-6	TGCGCCAGCAGCCAAGGGGAGAACTCCTATAATTCACCCCTCCACTTT	CASSQGENSYNSPLHF
few	TRBD2	TRBV9	TRBJ2-3	TGTGCCAGCAGCTCGCTTGGGGGGGAAGATACGCAGTATTTT	CASSSLGGEDTQYF
few	TRBD2	TRBV4-1	TRBJ2-3	TGCGCCAGCAGGCAACGGTCTAGCGGGGGGGCCGATGATACGCAGTATTTT	CASRQRSSGGADDTQYF
NA	TRBD1	TRBV20-1	TRBJ1-5	TGCAGTGCTAGAGATGACAGGGGTCAAGCCCAGCATTTT	CSARDDRGQAQHF
few	TRBD1	TRBV7-9	TRBJ1-2	TGTGCCAGCAGCTTAGAGGCACAGGGGTTTGATGGCTACACCTTC	CASSLEAQGFDGYTF
once	TRBD1	TRBV2	TRBJ2-1	TGTGCCAGCAGTGGAGGGGACAGGGGTTACAATGAGCAGTTCTTC	CASSGGDRGYNEQFF
NA	TRBD2	TRBV5-1	TRBJ2-7	TGCGCCAGCAGCCGCGTCGGGGGGAGCGAGCAGTACTTC	CASSRVGGSEQYF
NA	TRBD1	TRBV7-7	TRBJ2-3	TGTGCTAGCAGCATTACCGCGACAGGGCGAGGGACAGATACGCAGTATTTT	CASSITATGRGTDTQYF
few	NA	TRBV19	TRBJ2-3	TGTGCTAGCGGAGACACAGATACGCAGTATTTT	CASGDTDTQYF
few	NA	TRBV7-2	TRBJ1-4	TGTGCCAGCAGCTTTGCTACGCGGGGTGAAAAACTGTTTTTT	CASSFATRGEKLFF
many	TRBD2	TRBV5-1	TRBJ2-1	TGCGCCAGCAGCTACCCTAGCGGGGGGGCCGTGGTCGGTGAGCAGTTCTTC	CASSYPSGGAVVGEQFF
NA	NA	TRBV9	TRBJ1-2	TGTGCCAGCAGCGTTTCGCCAGGCCAAGAGGGAAGTGGCTACACCTTC	CASSVSPGQEGSGYTF